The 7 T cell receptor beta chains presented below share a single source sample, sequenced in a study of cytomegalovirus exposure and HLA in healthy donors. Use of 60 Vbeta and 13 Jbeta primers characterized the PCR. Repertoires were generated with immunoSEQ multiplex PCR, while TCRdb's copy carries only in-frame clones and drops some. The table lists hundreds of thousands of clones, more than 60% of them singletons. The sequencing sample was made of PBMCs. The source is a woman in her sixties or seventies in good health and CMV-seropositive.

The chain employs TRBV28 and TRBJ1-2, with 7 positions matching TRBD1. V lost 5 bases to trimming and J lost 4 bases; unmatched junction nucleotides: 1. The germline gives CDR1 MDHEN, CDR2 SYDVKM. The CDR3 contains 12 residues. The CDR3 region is CASSRQGYGYTF. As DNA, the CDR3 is TGTGCCAGCAGTCGACAGGGCTATGGCTACACCTTC.

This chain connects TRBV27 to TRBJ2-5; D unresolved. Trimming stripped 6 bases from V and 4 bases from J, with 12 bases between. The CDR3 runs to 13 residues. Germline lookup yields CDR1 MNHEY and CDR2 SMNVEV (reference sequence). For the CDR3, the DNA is TGTGCCAGCAGCGAGGCGCGAACAGAGACCCAGTACTTC. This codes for CASSEARTETQYF.

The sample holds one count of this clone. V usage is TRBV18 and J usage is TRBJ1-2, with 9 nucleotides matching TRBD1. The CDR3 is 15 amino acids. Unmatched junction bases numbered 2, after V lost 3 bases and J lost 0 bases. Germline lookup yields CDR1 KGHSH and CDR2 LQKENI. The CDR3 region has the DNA TGTGCCAGCTCACCTGGGACAGGGTCTAACTATGGCTACACCTTC. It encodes CASSPGTGSNYGYTF.

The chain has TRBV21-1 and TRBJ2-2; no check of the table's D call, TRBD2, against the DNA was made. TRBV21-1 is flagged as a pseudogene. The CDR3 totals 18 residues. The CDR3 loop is CASSKTAPSLEATGELFF. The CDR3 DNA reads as TGTGCCAGCAGCAAAACCGCCCCCTCGCTAGAAGCCACCGGGGAGCTGTTTTTT.

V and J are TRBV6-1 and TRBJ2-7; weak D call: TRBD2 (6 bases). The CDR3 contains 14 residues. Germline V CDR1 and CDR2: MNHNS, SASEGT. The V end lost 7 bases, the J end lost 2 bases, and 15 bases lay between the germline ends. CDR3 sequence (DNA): TGTGCCAGCACTTCCGGGACTGGAACCTACGAGCAGTACTTC. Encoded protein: CASTSGTGTYEQYF.

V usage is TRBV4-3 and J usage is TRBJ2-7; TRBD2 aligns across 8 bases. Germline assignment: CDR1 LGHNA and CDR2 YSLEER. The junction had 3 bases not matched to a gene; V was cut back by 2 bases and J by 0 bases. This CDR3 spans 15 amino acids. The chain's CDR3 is CASSQQRGFSYEQYF. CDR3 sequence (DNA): TGCGCCAGCAGCCAACAGCGGGGGTTCTCCTACGAGCAGTACTTC.

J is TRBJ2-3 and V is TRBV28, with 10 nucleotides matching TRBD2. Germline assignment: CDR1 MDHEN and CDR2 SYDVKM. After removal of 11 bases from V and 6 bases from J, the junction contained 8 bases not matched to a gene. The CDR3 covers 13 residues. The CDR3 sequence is CAATSGVWDTQYF. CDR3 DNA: TGTGCCGCCACTAGCGGGGTGTGGGATACGCAGTATTTT.